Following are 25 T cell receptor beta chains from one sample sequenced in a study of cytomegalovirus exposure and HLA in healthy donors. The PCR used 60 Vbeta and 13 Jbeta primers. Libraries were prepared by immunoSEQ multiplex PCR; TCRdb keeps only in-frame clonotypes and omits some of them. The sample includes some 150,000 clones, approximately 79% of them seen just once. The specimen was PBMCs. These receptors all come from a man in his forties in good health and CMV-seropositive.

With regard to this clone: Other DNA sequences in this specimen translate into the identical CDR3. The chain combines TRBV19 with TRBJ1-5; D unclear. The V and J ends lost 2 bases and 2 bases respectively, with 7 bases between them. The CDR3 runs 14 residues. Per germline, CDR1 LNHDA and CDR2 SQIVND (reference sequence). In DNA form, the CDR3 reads TGTGCCAGTAGTATACTGGGCGGCAATCAGCCCCAGCATTTT. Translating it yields CASSILGGNQPQHF.

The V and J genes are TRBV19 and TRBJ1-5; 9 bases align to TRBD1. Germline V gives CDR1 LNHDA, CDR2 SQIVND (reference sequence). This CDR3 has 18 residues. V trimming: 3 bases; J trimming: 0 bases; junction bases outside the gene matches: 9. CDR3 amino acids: CASSIGRQGGYSNQPQHF. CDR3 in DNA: TGTGCCAGTAGTATCGGGCGACAGGGGGGATATAGCAATCAGCCCCAGCATTTT.

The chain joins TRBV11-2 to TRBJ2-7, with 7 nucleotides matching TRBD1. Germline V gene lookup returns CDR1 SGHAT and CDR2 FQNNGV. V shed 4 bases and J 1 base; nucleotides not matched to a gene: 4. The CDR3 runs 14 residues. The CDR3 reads CASSSGQWSYEQYF. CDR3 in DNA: TGTGCCAGCAGCTCGGGACAGTGGTCCTACGAGCAGTACTTC.

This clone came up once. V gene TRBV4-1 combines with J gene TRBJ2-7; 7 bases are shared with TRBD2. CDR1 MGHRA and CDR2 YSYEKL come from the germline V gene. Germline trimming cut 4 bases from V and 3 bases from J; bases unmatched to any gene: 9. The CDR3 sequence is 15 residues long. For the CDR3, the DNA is TGCGCCAGCAGCCCTGGGGGGGGACGGGTCTACGAGCAGTACTTC. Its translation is CASSPGGGRVYEQYF.

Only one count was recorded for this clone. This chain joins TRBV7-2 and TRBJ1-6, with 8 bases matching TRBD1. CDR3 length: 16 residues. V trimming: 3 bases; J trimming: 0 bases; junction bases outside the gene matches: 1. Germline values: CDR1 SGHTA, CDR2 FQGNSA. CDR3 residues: CASSFGQGSYNSPLHF. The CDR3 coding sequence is TGTGCCAGCAGCTTTGGACAGGGCTCCTATAATTCACCCCTCCACTTT.

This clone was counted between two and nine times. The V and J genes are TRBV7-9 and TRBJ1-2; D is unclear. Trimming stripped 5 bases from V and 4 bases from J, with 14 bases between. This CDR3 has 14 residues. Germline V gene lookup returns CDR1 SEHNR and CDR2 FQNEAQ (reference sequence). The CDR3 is CASSPSTTVYGYTF. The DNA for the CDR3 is TGTGCCAGCAGCCCGAGCACTACCGTCTATGGCTACACCTTC.

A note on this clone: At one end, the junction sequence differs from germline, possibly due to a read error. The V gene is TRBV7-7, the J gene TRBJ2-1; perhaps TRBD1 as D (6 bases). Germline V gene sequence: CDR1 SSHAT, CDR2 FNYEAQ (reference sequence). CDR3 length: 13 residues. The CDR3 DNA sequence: TGTGCTAGCAGCTTGGGACAAAACAATGAGCAGTTCTTC. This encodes CASSLGQNNEQFF.

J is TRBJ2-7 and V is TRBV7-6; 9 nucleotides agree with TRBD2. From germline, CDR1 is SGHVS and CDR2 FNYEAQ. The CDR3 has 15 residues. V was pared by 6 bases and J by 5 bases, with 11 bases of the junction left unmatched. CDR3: CASSPSSGSKDEQYF. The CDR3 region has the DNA TGTGCCAGCAGTCCAAGTAGCGGGAGCAAGGACGAGCAGTACTTC.

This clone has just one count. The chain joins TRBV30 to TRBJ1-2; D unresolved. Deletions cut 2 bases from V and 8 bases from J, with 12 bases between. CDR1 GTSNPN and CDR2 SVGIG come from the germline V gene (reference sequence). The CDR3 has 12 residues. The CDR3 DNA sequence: TGTGCCTGGAGTCTCCGGGGATTCGGCTACACCTTC. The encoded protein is CAWSLRGFGYTF.

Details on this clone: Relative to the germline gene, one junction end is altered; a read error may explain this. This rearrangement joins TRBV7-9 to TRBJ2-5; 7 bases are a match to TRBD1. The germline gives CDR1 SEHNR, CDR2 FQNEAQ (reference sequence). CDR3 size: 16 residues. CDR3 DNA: TGTTCCAGCAGCTTAGACCAGACAGGGCACCAAGAGACCCAGTACTTC. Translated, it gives CSSSLDQTGHQETQYF.

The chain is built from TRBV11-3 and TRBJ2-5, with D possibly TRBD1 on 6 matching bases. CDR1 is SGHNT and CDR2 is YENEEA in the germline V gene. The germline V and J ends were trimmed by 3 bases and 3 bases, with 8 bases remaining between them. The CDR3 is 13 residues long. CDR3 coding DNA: TGTGCCAGCAGCTTCAGGGGAGAAGAGACCCAGTACTTC. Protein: CASSFRGEETQYF.

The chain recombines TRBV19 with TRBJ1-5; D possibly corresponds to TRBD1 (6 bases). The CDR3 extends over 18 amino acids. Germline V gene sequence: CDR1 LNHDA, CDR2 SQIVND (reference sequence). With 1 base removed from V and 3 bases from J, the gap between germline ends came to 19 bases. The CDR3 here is CASSIGGGGVGYNQPQHF. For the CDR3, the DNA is TGTGCCAGTAGTATAGGCGGCGGGGGCGTGGGGTACAATCAGCCCCAGCATTTT.

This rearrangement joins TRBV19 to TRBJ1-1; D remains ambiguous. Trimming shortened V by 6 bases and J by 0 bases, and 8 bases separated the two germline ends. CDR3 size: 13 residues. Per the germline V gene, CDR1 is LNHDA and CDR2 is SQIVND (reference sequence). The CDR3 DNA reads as TGTGCCAGTAGCGGGGTTCTGAACACTGAAGCTTTCTTT. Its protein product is CASSGVLNTEAFF.

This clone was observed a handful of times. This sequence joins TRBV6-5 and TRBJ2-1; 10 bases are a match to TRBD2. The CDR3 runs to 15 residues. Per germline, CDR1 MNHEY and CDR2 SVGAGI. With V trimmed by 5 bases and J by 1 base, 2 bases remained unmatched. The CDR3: CASSLGLASYNEQFF. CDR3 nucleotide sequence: TGTGCCAGCAGTCTGGGACTAGCGTCCTACAATGAGCAGTTCTTC.

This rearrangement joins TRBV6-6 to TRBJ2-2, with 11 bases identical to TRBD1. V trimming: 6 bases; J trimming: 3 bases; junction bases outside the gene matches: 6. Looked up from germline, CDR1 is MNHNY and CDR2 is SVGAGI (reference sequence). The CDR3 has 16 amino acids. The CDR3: CASSSGTGGYTGELFF. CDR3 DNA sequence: TGTGCCAGCAGCTCGGGGACAGGGGGGTACACCGGGGAGCTGTTTTTT.

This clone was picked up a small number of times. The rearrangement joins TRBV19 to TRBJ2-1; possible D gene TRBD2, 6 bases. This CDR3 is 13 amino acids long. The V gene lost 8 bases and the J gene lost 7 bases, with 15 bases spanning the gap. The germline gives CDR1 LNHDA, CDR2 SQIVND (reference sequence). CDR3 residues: CASLAENRNEQFF. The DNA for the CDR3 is TGTGCCAGTTTAGCGGAGAATCGGAATGAGCAGTTCTTC.

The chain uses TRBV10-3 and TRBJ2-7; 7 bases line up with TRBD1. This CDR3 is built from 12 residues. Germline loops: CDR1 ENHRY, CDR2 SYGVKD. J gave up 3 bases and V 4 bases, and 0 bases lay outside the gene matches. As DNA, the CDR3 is TGTGCCATCAGTGGACAGGGCTACGAGCAGTACTTC. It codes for CAISGQGYEQYF.

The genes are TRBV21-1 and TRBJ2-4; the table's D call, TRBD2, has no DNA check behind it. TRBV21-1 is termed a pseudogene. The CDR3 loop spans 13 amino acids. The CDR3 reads CASRAGPQNIQYF. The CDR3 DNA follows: TGTGCCAGCAGAGCGGGACCGCAAAACATTCAGTACTTC.

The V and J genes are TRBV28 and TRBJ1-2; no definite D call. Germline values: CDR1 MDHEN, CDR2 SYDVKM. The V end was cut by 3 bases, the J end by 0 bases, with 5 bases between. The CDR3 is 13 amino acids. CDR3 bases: TGTGCCAGCAGTTTGGCAGCTAACTATGGCTACACCTTC. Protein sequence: CASSLAANYGYTF.

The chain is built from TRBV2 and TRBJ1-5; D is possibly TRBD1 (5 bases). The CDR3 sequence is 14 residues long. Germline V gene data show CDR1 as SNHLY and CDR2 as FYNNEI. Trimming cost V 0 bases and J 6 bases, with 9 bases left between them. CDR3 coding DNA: TGTGCCAGCAGTGAAGCCAGGAGGGGTCAGCCCCAGCATTTT. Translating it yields CASSEARRGQPQHF.

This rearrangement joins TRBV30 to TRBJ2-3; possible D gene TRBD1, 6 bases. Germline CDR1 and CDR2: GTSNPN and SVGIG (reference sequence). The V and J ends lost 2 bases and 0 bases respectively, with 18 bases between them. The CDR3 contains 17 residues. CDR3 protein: CAWSLGGPLISTDTQYF. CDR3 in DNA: TGTGCCTGGAGTCTTGGGGGCCCATTAATTAGCACAGATACGCAGTATTTT.

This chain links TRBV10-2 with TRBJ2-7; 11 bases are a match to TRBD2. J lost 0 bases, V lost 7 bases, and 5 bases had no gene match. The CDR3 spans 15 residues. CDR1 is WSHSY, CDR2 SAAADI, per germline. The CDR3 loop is CASTGTSGSSYEQYF. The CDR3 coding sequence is TGCGCCAGCACCGGGACTAGCGGTAGCTCCTACGAGCAGTACTTC.

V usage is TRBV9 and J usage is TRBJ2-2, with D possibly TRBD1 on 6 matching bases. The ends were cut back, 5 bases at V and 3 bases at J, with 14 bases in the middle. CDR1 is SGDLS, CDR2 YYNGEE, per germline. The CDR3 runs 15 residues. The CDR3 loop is CASSASGTHTGELFF. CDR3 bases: TGTGCCAGCAGTGCCTCCGGGACACACACCGGGGAGCTGTTTTTT.

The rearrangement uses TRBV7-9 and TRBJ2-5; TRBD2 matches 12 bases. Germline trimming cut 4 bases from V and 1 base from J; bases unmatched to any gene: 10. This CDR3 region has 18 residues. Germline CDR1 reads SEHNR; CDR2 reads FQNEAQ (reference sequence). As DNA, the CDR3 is TGTGCCAGCAGCTCCCCCACCGGACTAGCGGGACCCCAAGAGACCCAGTACTTC. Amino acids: CASSSPTGLAGPQETQYF. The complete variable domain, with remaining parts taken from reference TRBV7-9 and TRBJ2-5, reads DTGVSQNPRHKITKRGQNVTFRCDPISEHNRLYWYRQTLGQGPEFLTYFQNEAQLEKSRLLSDRFSAERPKGSFSTLEIQRTEQGDSAMYLCASSSPTGLAGPQETQYFGPGTRLLVL.

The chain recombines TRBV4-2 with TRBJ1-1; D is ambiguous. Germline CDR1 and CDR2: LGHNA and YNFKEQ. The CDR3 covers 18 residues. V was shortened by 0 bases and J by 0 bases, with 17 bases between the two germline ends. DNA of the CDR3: TGTGCCAGCAGCCAAGATCGGGTTGAGTGGCAGCTGAACACTGAAGCTTTCTTT. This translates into CASSQDRVEWQLNTEAFF.